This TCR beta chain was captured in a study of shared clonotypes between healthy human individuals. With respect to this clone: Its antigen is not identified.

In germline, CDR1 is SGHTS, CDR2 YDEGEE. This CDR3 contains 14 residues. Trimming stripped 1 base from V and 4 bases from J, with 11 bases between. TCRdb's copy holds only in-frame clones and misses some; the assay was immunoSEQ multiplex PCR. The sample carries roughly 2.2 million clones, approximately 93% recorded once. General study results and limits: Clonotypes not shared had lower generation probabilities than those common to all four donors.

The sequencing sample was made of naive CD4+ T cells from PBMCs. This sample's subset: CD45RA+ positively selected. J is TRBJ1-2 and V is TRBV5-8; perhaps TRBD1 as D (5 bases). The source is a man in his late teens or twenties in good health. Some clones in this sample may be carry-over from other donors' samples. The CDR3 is CASSLQGNSYGYTF. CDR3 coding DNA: TGTGCCAGCAGCTTGCAGGGAAACAGCTATGGCTACACCTTC.